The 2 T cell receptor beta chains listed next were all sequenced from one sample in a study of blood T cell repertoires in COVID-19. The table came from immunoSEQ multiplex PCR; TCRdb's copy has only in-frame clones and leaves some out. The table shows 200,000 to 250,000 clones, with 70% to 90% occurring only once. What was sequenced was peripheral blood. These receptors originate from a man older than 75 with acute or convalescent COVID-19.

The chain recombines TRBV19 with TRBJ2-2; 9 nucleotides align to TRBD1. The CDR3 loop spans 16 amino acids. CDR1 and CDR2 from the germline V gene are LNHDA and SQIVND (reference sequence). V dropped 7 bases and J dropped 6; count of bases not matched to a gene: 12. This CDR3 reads CASIGGRDRVAGELFF. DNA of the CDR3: TGTGCCAGTATAGGGGGCCGGGACAGGGTGGCCGGGGAGCTGTTTTTT.

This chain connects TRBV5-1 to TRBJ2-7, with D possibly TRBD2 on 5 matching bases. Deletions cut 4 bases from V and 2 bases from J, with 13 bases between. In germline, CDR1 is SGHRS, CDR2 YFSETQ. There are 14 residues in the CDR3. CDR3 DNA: TGCGCCAGCAGCCGAGTTGGGGAGACCTACGAGCAGTACTTC. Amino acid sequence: CASSRVGETYEQYF.